Listed here is a single TCR beta chain. This entry comes from a study of blood T cells in healthy people across ages. PCR was performed a second time for 7 to 11 cycles using a sample-barcoded 5' primer and a J-beta primer mix. TCRdb re-analysed the 5' RACE reads in MiXCR, keeping a single row per CDR3 protein. Among fewer than 650,000 distinct CDR3 sequences listed, roughly a quarter were seen once. The CDR3 covers 19 residues. V dropped 2 bases and J dropped 5 bases, with 28 bases sitting between them. In germline, CDR1 is DFQATT, CDR2 SNEGSKA (reference sequence). Another study also made use of these data, one on T cells of mothers and their children.

Sequences were obtained from blood. V is TRBV20-1 and J is TRBJ2-1; D may be TRBD2 (6 bases). The sequence was obtained from a boy between 2 and 15 years old in good health. CDR3 nucleotide sequence: TGCAGTGCTAGACCCGAGGGACTTATGACTAGTTCGGATCACAATGAGCAGTTCTTC. It codes for CSARPEGLMTSSDHNEQFF.